This entry describes one T cell receptor (beta chain). Its antigen remains unidentified. This specimen belongs to a study of CD4+ T cells in melanoma. Study-wide results and caveats: A reported correlation linked neoantigen-specific CD4+ T cells to CD8+, macrophage and B cell function. Diverse differentiation states were reported for melanoma neoantigen-specific CD4+ T cells.

Libraries were prepared by immunoSEQ multiplex PCR; TCRdb keeps only in-frame clonotypes and omits some of them. The repertoire consists of 120,000 to 150,000 clones, with over 90% occurring once and the leading ten covering 1.5% to 1.9%. The CDR3 loop spans 16 amino acids. Germline CDR1 is SGHNT and CDR2 is YYREEE (reference sequence). V shed 4 bases and J 2 bases; nucleotides not matched to a gene: 10. This clonotype was obtained from a human donor with melanoma. V gene TRBV5-4 combines with J gene TRBJ2-3; the match to TRBD2 covers 7 bases. CDR3 residues: CASSTLGRGTTDTQYF. The CDR3 DNA reads TGTGCCAGCAGCACCCTGGGGCGGGGGACCACAGATACGCAGTATTTT.